These 28 T cell receptor beta chains were all obtained from the same sample, sequenced in a study of cytomegalovirus exposure and HLA in healthy donors. Both 60 Vbeta primers and 13 Jbeta primers went into the PCR. TCRdb keeps only in-frame clones here, not all; method: immunoSEQ multiplex PCR. The table has fewer than 45,000 clones, 80% seen once; the top ten hold 5% to 6.5%. Material for sequencing was PBMCs. These receptors came from a male donor in good health and CMV-seronegative.

The J gene is TRBJ2-2, the V gene TRBV27; 7 nucleotides agree with TRBD1. V trimming: 2 bases; J trimming: 4 bases; junction bases outside the gene matches: 16. Per the germline V gene, CDR1 is MNHEY and CDR2 is SMNVEV (reference sequence). This CDR3 spans 19 amino acids. CDR3 amino acids: CASSLVDKVRDSITGELFF. In nucleotides, the CDR3 is TGTGCCAGCAGTTTAGTGGATAAGGTTAGGGACAGCATCACCGGGGAGCTGTTTTTT.

Notes on this clone: At one boundary the junction diverges from the germline segment, which might be a read error. This chain connects TRBV7-9 to TRBJ2-6; D is undetermined. The V gene's germline CDR1 is SEHNR and CDR2 FQNEAQ (reference sequence). This CDR3 has 12 residues. The CDR3 is CSSMRGANVLTF. DNA for the CDR3: TGTTCCAGCATGCGCGGGGCCAACGTCCTGACTTTC.

The chain employs TRBV4-2 and TRBJ1-1; TRBD1 aligns across 7 bases. The germline CDR1 and CDR2 sequences are LGHNA and YNFKEQ. J gave up 5 bases and V 5 bases, and 8 bases lay outside the gene matches. CDR3 size: 14 residues. The CDR3 sequence is CASSLNRGGTEAFF. As DNA, the CDR3 is TGTGCCAGCAGCTTAAACAGGGGTGGGACTGAAGCTTTCTTT.

V and J are TRBV19 and TRBJ2-7, with 10 nucleotides matching TRBD2. Looked up from germline, CDR1 is LNHDA and CDR2 is SQIVND (reference sequence). The CDR3 has 15 amino acids. V was clipped by 6 bases and J by 5 bases; unmatched bases: 10. This CDR3 reads CASSPPGLAWDEQYF. CDR3 bases: TGTGCCAGTAGCCCGCCGGGACTAGCGTGGGACGAGCAGTACTTC.

CDR3 region: CASSGVRDGYTF. The CDR3 DNA sequence: TGTGCCAGCAGTGGCGTCAGGGATGGCTACACCTTC. The V and J genes are TRBV2 and TRBJ1-2, with D maybe TRBD1 (5 bases). This CDR3 contains 12 residues. Deletions cut 4 bases from V and 6 bases from J, with 9 bases between. CDR1 and CDR2 from the germline V gene are SNHLY and FYNNEI.

The V and J genes are TRBV2 and TRBJ1-6; tentatively, D is TRBD1 (6 bases). The length of the CDR3 is 14 residues. With 10 bases removed from V and 6 bases from J, the gap between germline ends came to 16 bases. Per germline, CDR1 SNHLY and CDR2 FYNNEI. CDR3 sequence: CATPKGTPNSPLHF. The DNA of the CDR3 is TGTGCCACCCCGAAAGGGACACCTAATTCACCCCTCCACTTT.

The chain is built from TRBV29-1 and TRBJ2-3; a possible D gene is TRBD2 (5 bases). The V gene lost 3 bases and the J gene lost 2 bases, with 15 bases spanning the gap. This CDR3 contains 15 residues. Germline V gene lookup returns CDR1 SQVTM and CDR2 ANQGSEA. CDR3 nucleotide sequence: TGCAGCGTTGATTTGACTAACATATACACAGATACGCAGTATTTT. Protein sequence: CSVDLTNIYTDTQYF.

DNA for the CDR3: TGCGCCAGCAGCTTGGGCACAGGTCCCTATGGCTACACCTTC. It specifies CASSLGTGPYGYTF. The genes are TRBV5-1 and TRBJ1-2; D perhaps matches TRBD1 (5 bases). The CDR3 is 14 amino acids. The germline V gene encodes CDR1 SGHRS and CDR2 YFSETQ. Trimming cost V 0 bases and J 4 bases, with 10 bases left between them.

V usage is TRBV5-1 and J usage is TRBJ1-1, with 9 bases aligning to TRBD1. V dropped 3 bases and J dropped 6; count of bases not matched to a gene: 6. Per germline, CDR1 SGHRS and CDR2 YFSETQ. CDR3 length equals 14 residues. This CDR3 reads CASSWGQGVPEAFF. The DNA of the CDR3 is TGCGCCAGCAGCTGGGGACAGGGTGTACCTGAAGCTTTCTTT.

The chain uses TRBV6-5 and TRBJ2-7; 7 bases are shared with TRBD1. The germline V gene encodes CDR1 MNHEY and CDR2 SVGAGI. The CDR3 sequence is 16 residues long. V lost 0 bases and J lost 0; bases outside the gene matches: 5. The CDR3 region is CASSYSISGGSYEQYF. The CDR3 nucleotides read TGTGCCAGCAGTTACTCGATTTCAGGGGGCTCCTACGAGCAGTACTTC.

V is TRBV15 and J is TRBJ1-5; 7 nucleotides line up with TRBD1. CDR3 length: 15 amino acids. The V gene end was trimmed by 0 bases and the J gene end by 6 bases; junction bases not matched to a gene: 5. The germline V gene has CDR1 LNHNV and CDR2 YYDKDF (reference sequence). The CDR3 loop reads CATSRDQGDGQPQHF. The CDR3 region has the DNA TGTGCCACCAGCAGAGACCAGGGGGACGGTCAGCCCCAGCATTTT.

This sequence joins TRBV9 and TRBJ1-6; TRBD1 aligns across 9 bases. The CDR3 is 17 residues long. CDR1 is SGDLS and CDR2 is YYNGEE in the germline V gene. The junction had 5 bases not matched to a gene; V was cut back by 0 bases and J by 4 bases. This CDR3 reads CASSVAPTGGYNSPLHF. The CDR3 region has the DNA TGTGCCAGCAGCGTAGCCCCGACAGGGGGTTATAATTCACCCCTCCACTTT.

V is TRBV7-2 and J is TRBJ1-6; possibly TRBD1 for D (6 bases). This CDR3 has 14 residues. V lost 2 bases and J lost 9, with 11 bases in between. Germline V gene sequence: CDR1 SGHTA, CDR2 FQGNSA. This chain's CDR3 is CASSLNGRGSPLHF. The DNA of the CDR3 is TGTGCCAGCAGCTTAAACGGCAGGGGTTCACCCCTCCACTTT. The full variable domain, with the rest looked up from reference TRBV7-2 and TRBJ1-6, is GAGVSQSPSNKVTEKGKDVELRCDPISGHTALYWYRQSLGQGLEFLIYFQGNSAPDKSGLPSDRFSAERTGGSVSTLTIQRTQQEDSAVYLCASSLNGRGSPLHFGNGTRLTVT.

The rearrangement links TRBV30 to TRBJ2-3; 7 nucleotides match TRBD2. J gave up 6 bases and V 0 bases, and 3 bases lay outside the gene matches. Germline values: CDR1 GTSNPN, CDR2 SVGIG (reference sequence). The CDR3 has 13 amino acids. The CDR3 bases are TGTGCCTGGAGTGTGGGGACTACCGATACGCAGTATTTT. It codes for CAWSVGTTDTQYF.

This clone appeared a single time. This chain uses TRBV4-2 with TRBJ2-7; 10 nucleotides align to TRBD2. The J segment lost 3 bases and the V segment lost 0 bases, leaving 11 bases of the junction unmatched. The CDR3 has 18 amino acids. Germline CDR1 reads LGHNA; CDR2 reads YNFKEQ. The CDR3 bases are TGTGCCAGCAGCCAAGATCGGCTAGCGGGGGTAATTAGCTACGAGCAGTACTTC. It is translated as CASSQDRLAGVISYEQYF.

V gene TRBV7-6 combines with J gene TRBJ2-5; 9 nucleotides match TRBD2. Germline trimming cut 5 bases from V and 2 bases from J; bases unmatched to any gene: 9. Germline lookup yields CDR1 SGHVS and CDR2 FNYEAQ. The CDR3 length is 16 residues. The CDR3 DNA reads as TGTGCCAGCAGCCAATTCGGACTAGCGAGACAAGAGACCCAGTACTTC. It is translated as CASSQFGLARQETQYF.

The V and J genes are TRBV29-1 and TRBJ2-1; tentative D call: TRBD2 (7 bases). The CDR3 totals 14 residues. The ends were cut back, 5 bases at V and 8 bases at J, with 19 bases in the middle. Germline CDR1 SQVTM, CDR2 ANQGSEA. The CDR3 DNA sequence: TGCAGCGTTCGGGGCGGGGGCGCGGACCATGAGCAGTTCTTC. It yields the protein CSVRGGGADHEQFF.

The V gene is TRBV4-3, the J gene TRBJ1-1; 11 nucleotides line up with TRBD1. Germline V CDR1 and CDR2: LGHNA, YSLEER. The J segment lost 3 bases and the V segment lost 4 bases, leaving 10 bases of the junction unmatched. This CDR3 has 17 amino acids. The CDR3 sequence: CASSRRTGGQFDTEAFF. The CDR3 nucleotides are TGCGCCAGCAGCCGGCGGACAGGGGGCCAATTTGACACTGAAGCTTTCTTT.

This clone showed up just a few times. CDR3 amino acids: CASSFTGLSYEQYF. The CDR3 bases are TGTGCCAGCAGTTTCACAGGCCTCTCCTACGAGCAGTACTTC. J is TRBJ2-7 and V is TRBV6-1; D is perhaps TRBD1 (5 bases). This CDR3 spans 14 amino acids. Per germline, CDR1 MNHNS and CDR2 SASEGT. V was cut by 5 bases and J by 0 bases, with 11 bases left in between.

This sequence joins TRBV28 and TRBJ2-7; D not resolved. Germline CDR1 is MDHEN and CDR2 is SYDVKM. The V end lost 3 bases, the J end lost 0 bases, and 3 bases lay between the germline ends. This CDR3 has 12 residues. CDR3 DNA: TGTGCCAGCAGTTTCAGCTCCTACGAGCAGTACTTC. It specifies CASSFSSYEQYF.

This chain joins TRBV28 and TRBJ2-7; tentatively, D is TRBD2 (6 bases). Looked up from germline, CDR1 is MDHEN and CDR2 is SYDVKM. The CDR3 contains 15 residues. V was clipped by 4 bases and J by 0 bases, with 13 bases between them. The CDR3 sequence is CASSSGTLSSYEQYF. CDR3 sequence (DNA): TGTGCCAGCAGTTCCGGGACTTTGAGCTCCTACGAGCAGTACTTC.

A note on this clone: At one end, the junction sequence differs from germline, possibly due to a read error. V and J are TRBV4-1 and TRBJ1-2; 8 bases line up with TRBD1. Per the germline V gene, CDR1 is MGHRA and CDR2 is YSYEKL. CDR3 length equals 14 residues. CDR3 in amino acids: CASSQELTSTGAEF. The CDR3 bases are TGCGCCAGCAGCCAAGAGCTTACTTCGACAGGGGCGGAATTC.

The chain carries TRBV27 and TRBJ2-3, with 12 bases fitting TRBD2. The CDR3 consists of 19 residues. The V gene's germline CDR1 is MNHEY and CDR2 SMNVEV (reference sequence). The V and J ends lost 2 bases and 6 bases, in that order; junction bases with no gene match: 15. CDR3 nucleotides: TGTGCCAGCAGTTTAAGAACTAGCGGGGGGCCACCCGTAGAGGATACGCAGTATTTT. This sequence encodes CASSLRTSGGPPVEDTQYF.

The chain carries TRBV28 and TRBJ2-4, with TRBD2 identical over 11 bases. The CDR3 length is 17 residues. V dropped 0 bases and J dropped 3; count of bases not matched to a gene: 4. Looked up from germline, CDR1 is MDHEN and CDR2 is SYDVKM. Here the CDR3 reads CASSLWGSGRDKNIQYF. Here the CDR3 DNA reads TGTGCCAGCAGTTTATGGGGTAGCGGGAGGGACAAAAACATTCAGTACTTC.

This chain connects TRBV25-1 to TRBJ1-1; 8 positions match TRBD1. Germline CDR1 MGHDK, CDR2 SYGVNS. The CDR3 contains 15 residues. V shed 4 bases, J shed 1 base, and the junction held 5 bases outside the gene matches. The CDR3 DNA follows: TGTGCCAGCAGTGTGACAGGGGCCGCGAACACTGAAGCTTTCTTT. Protein sequence: CASSVTGAANTEAFF.

The chain combines TRBV5-6 with TRBJ1-1; possible D gene TRBD1, 6 bases. The germline V gene has CDR1 SGHDT and CDR2 YYEEEE. The V end was cut by 0 bases, the J end by 3 bases, with 12 bases between. The CDR3 has 15 residues. CDR3 sequence reads: CASSLGGTWDTEAFF. CDR3 nucleotides: TGTGCCAGCAGCTTGGGAGGGACATGGGACACTGAAGCTTTCTTT.

The chain uses TRBV5-1 and TRBJ1-4; 7 bases fit TRBD1. V was pared by 4 bases and J by 3 bases, with 6 bases of the junction left unmatched. This CDR3 has 15 residues. Germline CDR1 and CDR2: SGHRS and YFSETQ. The CDR3 region is CASSDDREANEKLFF. CDR3 in DNA: TGCGCCAGCAGCGACGACAGGGAGGCTAATGAAAAACTGTTTTTT.

CDR3: CASSSRDKIWYEQYF. In DNA form, the CDR3 reads TGTGCCAGCAGCTCTCGGGACAAAATATGGTACGAGCAGTACTTC. The chain is built from TRBV14 and TRBJ2-7; perhaps TRBD1 as D (6 bases). CDR1 and CDR2 from the germline V gene are SGHDN and FVKESK. The V and J ends lost 5 bases and 4 bases respectively, with 18 bases between them. The CDR3 contains 15 residues.